This TCR beta chain comes out of a study of technical replicates of blood from a handful of donors. Some clones are missing from TCRdb's copy, which holds only in-frame ones; the method was immunoSEQ multiplex PCR. The profile shows 75,000 to 100,000 clones, roughly 94% of them singletons. The junction had 5 bases not matched to a gene; V was cut back by 5 bases and J by 4 bases. This CDR3 comprises 14 residues. Per germline, CDR1 SGHNT and CDR2 YENEEA. This clonotype originated in a human donor in good health. Sequencing used T cells isolated from PBMCs. The rearrangement links TRBV11-3 to TRBJ2-1; TRBD2 matches at 7 bases. CDR3 bases: TGTGCCAGCAGCCCTCGGGGGGATTACAATGAGCAGTTCTTC. Translated, it gives CASSPRGDYNEQFF.